This T cell receptor (beta chain) was identified during a study of blood T cell repertoires in COVID-19. Study summary: COVID-19 samples collected from the United States, Italy and Spain covered acute and convalescent phases. The analysed material was cDNA or gDNA that came from T cells, B-cell-depleted T cells, or PBMCs.

Trimming removed 0 bases from V and 5 bases from J, with 7 bases in between. Germline CDR1 reads LGHDT; CDR2 reads YNNKEL (reference sequence). The CDR3 has 14 residues. How the authors handled the data: Estimation of nucleated cell counts was performed using reference gene primer amplification. Using immunoSEQ multiplex PCR, the repertoire was profiled, and TCRdb retains in-frame clones only, with some absent. The V and J calls and clone size were taken over from that table, and D and trimming were inferred from the DNA. The table shows about 61,000 clones, with over 75% occurring only once. J is TRBJ2-2 and V is TRBV3-1 (or the pseudogene TRBV3-2); D perhaps matches TRBD2 (5 bases). The sample comprised peripheral blood. The sequence was collected from a human donor in a cohort sampled during active COVID-19. The CDR3 reads CASSQEWETGELFF. CDR3 bases: TGTGCCAGCAGCCAAGAATGGGAGACCGGGGAGCTGTTTTTT.